This TCR beta chain was obtained from a study of CD8 T cells in Susac syndrome. Overall study findings and caveats: The study recognized that its TCR sequencing and HLA analysis covered a relatively small number of individuals.

Random hexamers were used to reverse transcribe about 0.45 to 1 ug of RNA. By means of immunoSEQ multiplex PCR, TCR beta CDR3 spanning 54 Vbeta and 13 Jbeta underwent amplification. TCRdb reprocessed the immunoSEQ multiplex PCR reads via MiXCR and lists one record per CDR3 protein. The sample carries about 180,000 distinct CDR3 sequences, 85% to 95% recorded once. From blood CD8+ and CD4+ T cells, the TCR beta chain was sequenced. Those who served as multiple sclerosis controls were treatment-naive patients with stable or active relapsing-remitting disease. CDR3 length: 13 amino acids. V dropped 2 bases and J dropped 7 bases, with 9 bases sitting between them. A note on this clonotype: The target antigen is unknown.

This clonotype originated in a human donor with multiple sclerosis. The genes are TRBV12-3 or TRBV12-4 and TRBJ2-1; D perhaps matches TRBD1 (6 bases). Sample: CD8+ T cells from PBMCs. The CDR3 coding sequence is TGTGCCAGCAGTTTATACAGGGAAAATGAGCAGTTCTTC. It yields the protein CASSLYRENEQFF.